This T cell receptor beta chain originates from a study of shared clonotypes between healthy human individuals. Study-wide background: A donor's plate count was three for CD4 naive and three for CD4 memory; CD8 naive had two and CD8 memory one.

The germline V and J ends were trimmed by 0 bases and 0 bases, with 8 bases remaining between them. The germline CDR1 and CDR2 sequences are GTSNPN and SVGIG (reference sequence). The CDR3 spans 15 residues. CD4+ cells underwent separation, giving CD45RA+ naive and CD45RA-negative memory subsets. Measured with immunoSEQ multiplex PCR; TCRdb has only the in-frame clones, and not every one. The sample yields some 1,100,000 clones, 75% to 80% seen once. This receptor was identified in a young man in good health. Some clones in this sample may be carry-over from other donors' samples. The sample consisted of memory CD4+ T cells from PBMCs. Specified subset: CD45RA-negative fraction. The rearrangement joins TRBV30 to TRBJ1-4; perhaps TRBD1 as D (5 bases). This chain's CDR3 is CAWSVGGATNEKLFF. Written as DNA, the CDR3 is TGTGCCTGGAGTGTTGGGGGGGCAACTAATGAAAAACTGTTTTTT. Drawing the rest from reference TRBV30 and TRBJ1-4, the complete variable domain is SQTIHQWPATLVQPVGSPLSLECTVEGTSNPNLYWYRQAAGRGLQLLFYSVGIGQISSEVPQNLSASRPQDRQFILSSKKLLLSDSGFYLCAWSVGGATNEKLFFGSGTQLSVL.